Each of the 7 T cell receptor beta chains below was sequenced from the same sample in a study of blood T cell repertoires in COVID-19. The assay was immunoSEQ multiplex PCR, and TCRdb's table has in-frame clones only and misses some. The data hold fewer than 75,000 clones, with more than 70% observed a single time. What was sequenced was peripheral blood. These receptors were collected from a man in his sixties or seventies with acute or convalescent COVID-19.

The chain is built from TRBV7-3 and TRBJ1-1; D gene uncertain. Germline loops: CDR1 SGHTA, CDR2 FQGTGA. The CDR3 length is 15 residues. The V end was cut by 2 bases, the J end by 0 bases, with 10 bases between. CDR3 loop: CASSLHSTMNTEAFF. The CDR3 bases are TGTGCCAGCAGCTTACACAGTACAATGAACACTGAAGCTTTCTTT.

Relative to its sample, this clone is medium-sized. CDR3 residues: CASSWSPTDNLREQYF. For the CDR3, the DNA is TGTGCCAGCAGTTGGTCCCCGACAGACAACCTACGAGAGCAGTACTTC. The rearrangement joins TRBV6-6 to TRBJ2-7; a weak D match, TRBD1 (5 bases). The CDR3 extends over 16 amino acids. Trimming cost V 4 bases and J 7 bases, with 23 bases left between them. Germline V gene data show CDR1 as MNHNY and CDR2 as SVGAGI (reference sequence).

The chain has TRBV28 and TRBJ2-5, with TRBD2 identical over 8 bases. This CDR3 spans 17 amino acids. V was clipped by 6 bases and J by 0 bases; unmatched bases: 12. Per the germline V gene, CDR1 is MDHEN and CDR2 is SYDVKM. The DNA for the CDR3 is TGTGCCAGCAGCACCCAAAAAGCGGGGGCCTACCAAGAGACCCAGTACTTC. It yields the protein CASSTQKAGAYQETQYF.

Only one count was recorded for this clone. The gene calls are TRBV6-5 and TRBJ2-4; the match to TRBD1 covers 8 bases. CDR3 length equals 13 residues. Looked up from germline, CDR1 is MNHEY and CDR2 is SVGAGI. V shed 7 bases and J 9 bases; nucleotides not matched to a gene: 8. CDR3 bases: TGTGCCAGCACTGCAGGGGGCGCCGGCATTCAGTACTTC. Protein product: CASTAGGAGIQYF.

This chain links TRBV28 with TRBJ2-1; D might be TRBD2 (6 bases). This CDR3 is 12 amino acids long. Germline CDR1 reads MDHEN; CDR2 reads SYDVKM. V was shortened by 3 bases and J by 10 bases, with 10 bases between the two germline ends. The CDR3 loop reads CASSLGGREQFF. CDR3 in DNA: TGTGCCAGCAGTTTGGGGGGACGGGAGCAGTTCTTC.

The rearrangement links TRBV5-8 to TRBJ2-3; D ambiguous. The CDR3 contains 14 residues. CDR1 is SGHTS, CDR2 YDEGEE, per germline. V was cut by 8 bases and J by 3 bases, with 16 bases left in between. CDR3 nucleotide sequence: TGTGCCAGTCCCGCTTCAATAGTGACAGATACGCAGTATTTT. Protein product: CASPASIVTDTQYF.

The rearrangement links TRBV30 to TRBJ2-1; D possibly corresponds to TRBD1 (6 bases). Germline V CDR1 and CDR2: GTSNPN, SVGIG (reference sequence). V dropped 0 bases and J dropped 6 bases, with 6 bases sitting between them. The CDR3 has 12 residues. CDR3 sequence: CAWSVQGNEQFF. The CDR3, as DNA: TGTGCCTGGAGTGTACAGGGCAATGAGCAGTTCTTC.